This record concerns one TCR beta chain sequence. The data originate from a study of blood T cell dynamics during melanoma immunotherapy. CDR1 and CDR2 from the germline V gene are SEHNR and FQNEAQ (reference sequence). The V end lost 4 bases, the J end lost 3 bases, and 4 bases lay between the germline ends. This CDR3 has 12 amino acids. Data came from immunoSEQ multiplex PCR; TCRdb stores just in-frame clones and leaves some out. The table records roughly 30,000 clones, approximately 88% of them present only once. Time point reported: week 3, after first cycle of checkpoint inhibitor. This chain joins TRBV7-9 and TRBJ1-5; D remains ambiguous. The TCR comes from a human donor with melanoma. Sample: blood, taken from a patient treated with checkpoint blockade. The CDR3 coding sequence is TGTGCCAGCAGCTCTGACAATCAGCCCCAGCATTTT. Translating it yields CASSSDNQPQHF. The entire variable domain, with the rest obtained from reference TRBV7-9 and TRBJ1-5, is as follows: DTGVSQNPRHKITKRGQNVTFRCDPISEHNRLYWYRQTLGQGPEFLTYFQNEAQLEKSRLLSDRFSAERPKGSFSTLEIQRTEQGDSAMYLCASSSDNQPQHFGDGTRLSIL.